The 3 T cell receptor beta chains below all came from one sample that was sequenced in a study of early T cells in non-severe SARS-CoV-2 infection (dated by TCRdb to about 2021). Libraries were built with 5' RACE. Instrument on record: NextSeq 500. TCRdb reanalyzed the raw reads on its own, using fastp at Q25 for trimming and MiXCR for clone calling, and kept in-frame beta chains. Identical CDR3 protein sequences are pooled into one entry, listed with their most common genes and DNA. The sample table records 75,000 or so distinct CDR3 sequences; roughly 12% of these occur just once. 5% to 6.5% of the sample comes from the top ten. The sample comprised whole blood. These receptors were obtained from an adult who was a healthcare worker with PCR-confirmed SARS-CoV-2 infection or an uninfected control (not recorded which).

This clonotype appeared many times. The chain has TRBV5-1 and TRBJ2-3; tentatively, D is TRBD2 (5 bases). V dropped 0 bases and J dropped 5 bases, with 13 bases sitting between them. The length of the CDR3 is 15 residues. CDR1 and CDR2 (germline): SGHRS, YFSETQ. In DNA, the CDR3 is TGCGCCAGCAGCTTGGGGCACCACCGGGAAGATACGCAGTATTTT. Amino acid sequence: CASSLGHHREDTQYF.

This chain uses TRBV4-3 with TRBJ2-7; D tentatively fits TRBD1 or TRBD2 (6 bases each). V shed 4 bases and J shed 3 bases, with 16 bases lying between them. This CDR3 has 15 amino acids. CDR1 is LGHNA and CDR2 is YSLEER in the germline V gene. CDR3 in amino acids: CASSPTTGAVYEQYF. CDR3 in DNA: TGCGCCAGCAGCCCGACGACGGGGGCAGTCTACGAGCAGTACTTC.

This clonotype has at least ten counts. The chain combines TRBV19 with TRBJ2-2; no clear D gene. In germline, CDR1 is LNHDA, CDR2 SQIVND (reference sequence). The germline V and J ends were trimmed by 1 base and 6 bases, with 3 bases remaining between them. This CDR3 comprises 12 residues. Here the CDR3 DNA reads TGTGCCAGTAGTATAGCGGCCGGGGAGCTGTTTTTT. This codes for CASSIAAGELFF.